Detailed here is one T cell receptor (beta chain). Its antigen is not identified. The sample belongs to a study of T cell responses to AZD1222 COVID-19 vaccine. Study observations and caveats: Spike-wide vaccine-associated CD4 TCRs dominated at 160-218 and 743-854.

CDR1 is SGHNT, CDR2 YENEEA, per germline. The CDR3 has 14 residues. V gave up 1 base and J gave up 4 bases, with 9 bases separating them. Generated by immunoSEQ multiplex PCR, the TCRdb table keeps only in-frame clones and is missing some. The sample has approximately 150,000 clones, less than 95% seen once. The chain links TRBV11-3 to TRBJ2-3; D is perhaps TRBD2 (5 bases). This sequence was found in an adult who received the AZD1222 COVID-19 vaccine. Sequences were derived from peripheral blood, sampled 28 days after the second AZD1222 dose. The CDR3 loop reads CASSLGGLADTQYF. DNA of the CDR3: TGTGCCAGCAGCTTAGGAGGGCTCGCAGATACGCAGTATTTT. Together with reference TRBV11-3 and TRBJ2-3, the CDR3 gives the full variable domain: EAGVVQSPRYKIIEKKQPVAFWCNPISGHNTLYWYLQNLGQGPELLIRYENEEAVDDSQLPKDRFSAERLKGVDSTLKIQPAELGDSAVYLCASSLGGLADTQYFGPGTRLTVL.